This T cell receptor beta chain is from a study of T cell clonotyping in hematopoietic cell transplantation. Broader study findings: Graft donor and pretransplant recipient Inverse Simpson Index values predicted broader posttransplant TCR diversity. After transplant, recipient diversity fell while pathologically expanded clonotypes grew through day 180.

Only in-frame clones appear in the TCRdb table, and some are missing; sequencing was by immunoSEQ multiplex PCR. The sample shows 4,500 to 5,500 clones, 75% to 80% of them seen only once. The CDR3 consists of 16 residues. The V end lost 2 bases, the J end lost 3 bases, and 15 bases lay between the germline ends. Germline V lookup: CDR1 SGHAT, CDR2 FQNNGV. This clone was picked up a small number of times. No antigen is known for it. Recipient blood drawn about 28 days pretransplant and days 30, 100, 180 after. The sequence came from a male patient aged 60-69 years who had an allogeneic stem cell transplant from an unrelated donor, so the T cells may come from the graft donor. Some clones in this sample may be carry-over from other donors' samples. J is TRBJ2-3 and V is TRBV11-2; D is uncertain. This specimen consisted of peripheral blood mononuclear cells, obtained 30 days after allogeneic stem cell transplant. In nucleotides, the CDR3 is TGTGCCAGCAGCTTACTGACGAATTATTTGACAGATACGCAGTATTTT. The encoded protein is CASSLLTNYLTDTQYF.